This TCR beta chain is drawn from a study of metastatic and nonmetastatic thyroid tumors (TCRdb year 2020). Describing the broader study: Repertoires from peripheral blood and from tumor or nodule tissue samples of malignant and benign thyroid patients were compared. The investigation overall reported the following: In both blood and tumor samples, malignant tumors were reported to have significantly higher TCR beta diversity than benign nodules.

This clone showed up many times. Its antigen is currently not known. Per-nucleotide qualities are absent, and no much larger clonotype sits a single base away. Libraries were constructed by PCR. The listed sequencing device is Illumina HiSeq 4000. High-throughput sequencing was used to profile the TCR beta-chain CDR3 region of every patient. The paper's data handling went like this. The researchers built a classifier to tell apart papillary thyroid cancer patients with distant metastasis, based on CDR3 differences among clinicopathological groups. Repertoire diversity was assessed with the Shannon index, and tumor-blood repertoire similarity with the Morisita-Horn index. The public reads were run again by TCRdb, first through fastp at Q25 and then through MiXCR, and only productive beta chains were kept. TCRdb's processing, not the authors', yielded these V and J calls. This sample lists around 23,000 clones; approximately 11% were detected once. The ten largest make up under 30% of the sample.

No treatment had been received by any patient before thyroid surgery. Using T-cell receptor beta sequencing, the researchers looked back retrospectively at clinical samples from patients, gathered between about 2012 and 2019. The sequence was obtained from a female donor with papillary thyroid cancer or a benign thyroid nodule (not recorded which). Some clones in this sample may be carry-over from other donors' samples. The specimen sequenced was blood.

The CDR3 reads CATSRAGLSTWTGTEAFF. DNA sequence: TGTGCCACCAGCAGAGCGGGCCTTTCCACGTGGACGGGCACTGAAGCTTTCTTT. The chain is assembled from TRBV15 and TRBJ1-1; the D gene identity is not certain. Reading the germline V gene (reference sequence) gives CDR1 LNHNV and CDR2 YYDKDF. V loses 1 base of germline sequence and J loses 4 bases, and the interval between the two ends is 22 bases. The CDR3 runs 18 amino acids, cysteine and phenylalanine included. CDR3 DNA is the only sequence kept; it has 54 bases, read in frame from the first base.